The present T cell receptor beta chain was sequenced within a study of blood T cell repertoires in COVID-19. Using immunoSEQ multiplex PCR, the repertoire was profiled, and TCRdb retains in-frame clones only, with some absent. The data contain about 250,000 clones, roughly 90% of them seen just once; the ten biggest clones take up around 10%. Germline-derived CDR1 and CDR2 are MGHRA and YSYEKL. The junction had 4 bases not matched to a gene; V was cut back by 0 bases and J by 2 bases. This CDR3 contains 16 residues. The sequencing sample was made of PBMCs or T cells enriched from blood (not recorded which). The rearrangement links TRBV4-1 to TRBJ2-7; 10 nucleotides match TRBD2. This sequence originates from a middle-aged man who had recovered from COVID-19. CDR3 coding DNA: TGCGCCAGCAGCCAAGAAGGAGCGGGAGGGCCCTACGAGCAGTACTTC. Its protein product is CASSQEGAGGPYEQYF.